This TCR beta chain originates from a study of CD8 T cells in ankylosing spondylitis. Study-level results: Disease-linked clones reportedly concentrated significantly in matched ankylosing spondylitis synovial fluid.

This clonotype has at least ten counts. Its cognate antigen is unknown. Quantitative 5'-RACE with molecular barcodes generated TCR beta libraries. MiXCR was run by TCRdb on the 5' RACE reads, yielding one entry per CDR3 protein. The sample shows about 240,000 distinct CDR3 sequences, about 10% of them seen only once. The sequencing input was blood, either unsorted or a sorted T cell fraction (not recorded which). The TCR was taken from a male donor with ankylosing spondylitis or in good health (not recorded which).

The CDR3 sequence is CSARGGRASEEQYF. In nucleotides, the CDR3 is TGCAGTGCTAGGGGCGGGAGGGCCTCGGAGGAGCAGTACTTC. The chain employs TRBV20-1 and TRBJ2-7; 9 positions agree with TRBD2. V was clipped by 3 bases and J by 7 bases; unmatched bases: 10. CDR1 DFQATT and CDR2 SNEGSKA come from the germline V gene (reference sequence). This CDR3 has 14 residues.